The 8 T cell receptor beta chains given below trace back to one sample, sequenced in a study of CD8 T cells in Susac syndrome. Reverse transcription used roughly 0.45 to 1 ug RNA and random hexamers. TCRdb ran MiXCR on the immunoSEQ multiplex PCR reads and lists one entry per CDR3 protein. The sample holds under 150,000 distinct CDR3 sequences, approximately 89% seen once. Specimen: CD8+ T cells from PBMCs. These receptor sequences come from a human donor with multiple sclerosis.

This clonotype has only one observation. The chain links TRBV6-2 or TRBV6-3 to TRBJ2-1, with D possibly TRBD2 on 6 matching bases. V lost 4 bases and J lost 7, with 11 bases in between. Per germline, CDR1 MNHEY and CDR2 SVGEGT. This CDR3 is 13 amino acids long. For the CDR3, the DNA is TGTGCCAGCAGTTCGGGACTCTCAAATGAGCAGTTCTTC. Translated: CASSSGLSNEQFF.

The chain uses TRBV27 and TRBJ1-1; 8 nucleotides agree with TRBD1. The CDR3 runs to 15 residues. Trimming removed 6 bases from V and 8 bases from J; junction bases left unmatched: 14. Germline V gene lookup returns CDR1 MNHEY and CDR2 SMNVEV (reference sequence). The CDR3 coding sequence is TGTGCCAGCAGAGAACTTGGACAGGGTGCCGGGGAAGCTTTCTTT. This gives the protein CASRELGQGAGEAFF.

The V gene is TRBV28, the J gene TRBJ2-1, with 8 bases fitting TRBD2. V trimming: 8 bases; J trimming: 5 bases; junction bases outside the gene matches: 5. Germline V gives CDR1 MDHEN, CDR2 SYDVKM. The CDR3 totals 13 residues. The CDR3 sequence is CASGTREDNEQFF. For the CDR3, the DNA is TGTGCCAGCGGGACTAGAGAAGACAATGAGCAGTTCTTC.

The genes are TRBV4-1 and TRBJ2-5, with a tentative D call TRBD2 (5 bases). V lost 4 bases and J lost 1, with 13 bases in between. Germline V gene data show CDR1 as MGHRA and CDR2 as YSYEKL. The CDR3 extends over 15 amino acids. The CDR3 nucleotides read TGCGCCAGCAGCCCTTTTGGAACTAGCCAAGAGACCCAGTACTTC. Protein product: CASSPFGTSQETQYF.

The rearrangement uses TRBV12-3 or TRBV12-4 and TRBJ1-1; 7 bases are shared with TRBD1. This CDR3 has 13 residues. Trimming at V came to 10 bases and at J to 4 bases, leaving 9 bases not matched to a gene. CDR3: CATDTGESTEAFF. The DNA of the CDR3 is TGTGCCACCGATACAGGGGAGAGCACTGAAGCTTTCTTT.

The chain couples TRBV7-9 to TRBJ2-3; 8 positions agree with TRBD2. The ends lost 1 base at V and 4 bases at J; junction bases unmatched: 7. The CDR3 covers 16 residues. Per the germline V gene, CDR1 is SEHNR and CDR2 is FQNEAQ (reference sequence). The CDR3 region is CASSLVGTSSADTQYF. In DNA form, the CDR3 reads TGTGCCAGCAGCTTAGTAGGGACTAGTAGTGCAGATACGCAGTATTTT.

The chain combines TRBV6-5 with TRBJ1-1; TRBD1 aligns across 7 bases. The junction had 5 bases not matched to a gene; V was cut back by 0 bases and J by 4 bases. Germline loops: CDR1 MNHEY, CDR2 SVGAGI. This CDR3 spans 15 amino acids. The CDR3 loop is CASSYSAQGGTEAFF. The CDR3, as DNA: TGTGCCAGCAGTTACTCGGCGCAGGGGGGCACTGAAGCTTTCTTT.

The gene calls are TRBV4-2 and TRBJ2-1; D gene uncertain. CDR1 is LGHNA, CDR2 YNFKEQ, per germline. The CDR3 spans 13 residues. Trimming took 0 bases from V and 8 from J, leaving 8 bases between them. The CDR3, as DNA: TGTGCCAGCAGCCAAGATCTGGGCTATGAGCAGTTCTTC. Protein: CASSQDLGYEQFF.